This T cell receptor beta chain originates from a study of cytomegalovirus exposure and HLA in healthy donors. Findings and caveats of the study: The sole available immune exposure information was CMV serostatus.

A multiplex PCR was run with 60 Vbeta primers and 13 Jbeta primers. Profiling relied on immunoSEQ multiplex PCR, and the TCRdb table lists in-frame clones only, not all of them. The sample includes about 230,000 clones, around 80% of them seen just once. Germline assignment: CDR1 SGHRS and CDR2 YFSETQ. This CDR3 is built from 15 residues. The V gene end was trimmed by 4 bases and the J gene end by 3 bases; junction bases not matched to a gene: 7. Concerning this clone itself: Its antigen remains unidentified.

Input material: PBMCs. The source is a woman in her sixties in good health and CMV-seropositive. V usage is TRBV5-1 and J usage is TRBJ2-3, with 8 bases that match TRBD1. DNA of the CDR3: TGCGCCAGCAGCGCGGGACAGGTCAGGACAGATACGCAGTATTTT. This gives the protein CASSAGQVRTDTQYF.